Following are 21 T cell receptor beta chains from one sample sequenced in a study of glioma-infiltrating T cells. TCR alpha and beta CDR3 regions were amplified from RNA using iRepertoire nested multiplex PCR. In TCRdb, the multiplex PCR reads were re-called with MiXCR into one record per CDR3 protein. The data show a few hundred thousand distinct CDR3 sequences, with 41% seen just once and approximately 12% held by the top ten. The source material was glioma tissue, nonneoplastic brain tissue, or PBMCs (not recorded which). These receptors originate from a human donor with low-grade glioma or glioblastoma, undergoing nonglioma brain surgery, or in good health (not recorded which).

The V and J genes are TRBV28 and TRBJ2-1; no definite D call. The V and J ends lost 10 bases and 6 bases respectively, with 22 bases between them. Looked up from germline, CDR1 is MDHEN and CDR2 is SYDVKM. The CDR3 consists of 15 residues. This chain's CDR3 is CATDSGTWGGNEQFF. In nucleotides, the CDR3 is TGTGCCACCGATAGTGGAACGTGGGGTGGCAATGAGCAGTTCTTC.

As regards this clonotype: The germline gene is not matched at one end of the junction; a read error may be the cause. This chain links TRBV28 with TRBJ1-1; D is uncertain. In germline, CDR1 is MDHEN, CDR2 SYDVKM. There are 15 residues in the CDR3. Here the CDR3 reads CAGSLFSLNYAEAFF. The DNA of the CDR3 is TGTGCCGGCAGTTTATTTTCCCTGAATTATGCTGAAGCTTTCTTT.

This chain uses TRBV6-1 with TRBJ2-1; D gene uncertain. CDR3 length: 12 residues. The V end was cut by 6 bases, the J end by 11 bases, with 14 bases between. Germline-derived CDR1 and CDR2 are MNHNS and SASEGT. In nucleotides, the CDR3 is TGTGCCAGCAGCTTTACGGTCTACAAGCAGTTCTTC. Its protein is CASSFTVYKQFF.

The chain combines TRBV7-2 with TRBJ2-7; 10 positions match TRBD2. The length of the CDR3 is 15 residues. Germline-derived CDR1 and CDR2 are SGHTA and FQGNSA. V gave up 1 base and J gave up 5 bases; unmatched junction bases: 5. The CDR3 nucleotides read TGTGCCAGCAGCTTAGGGCTAGCGGGAGTGGACGAGCAGTACTTC. It is translated as CASSLGLAGVDEQYF.

The table lists this clonotype with a few counts. The rearrangement uses TRBV6-5 and TRBJ2-7; no clear D. This CDR3 contains 14 residues. In germline, CDR1 is MNHEY, CDR2 SVGAGI. V gave up 0 bases and J gave up 2 bases, with 8 bases separating them. The CDR3 region has the DNA TGTGCCAGCAGTTACTCGACTCCTACCTACGAGCAGTACTTC. Translation: CASSYSTPTYEQYF.

Of note for this clonotype: A much bigger clone sits one base away, suggesting this may be a read error. J is TRBJ1-2 and V is TRBV6-2 or TRBV6-3; D is uncertain. V lost 6 bases, J lost 3 bases, and 14 bases lay in between. The length of the CDR3 is 14 residues. In germline, CDR1 is MNHEY, CDR2 SVGEGT. CDR3 protein: CASSPAEADYGYTF. The CDR3 DNA reads as TGTGCCAGCAGCCCGGCAGAGGCAGACTATGGCTACACCTTC.

About this clonotype: Being one base from a much bigger clone, this may be a read error. V usage is TRBV20-1 and J usage is TRBJ2-3; 8 nucleotides agree with TRBD2. The CDR3 length is 15 residues. The V gene's germline CDR1 is DFQATT and CDR2 SNEGSKA (reference sequence). The CDR3 loop is CSAPRGGLGTYTQYF. For the CDR3, the DNA is TGCAGTGCTCCACGGGGGGGGCTCGGCACATATACGCAGTATTTT.

Turning to this clonotype: Since a much larger clone is just one base distant, this may be a read error. In this CDR3 the conserved last residue, phenylalanine or tryptophan, is missing, so a read error is likely. The gene calls are TRBV27 and TRBJ2-7; 14 bases agree with TRBD2. Per the germline V gene, CDR1 is MNHEY and CDR2 is SMNVEV (reference sequence). There are 15 residues in the CDR3. After removal of 5 bases from V and 9 bases from J, the junction contained 9 bases not matched to a gene. CDR3 DNA: TGTGCCAGCAGTGAAGGACTAGCGGGAGGTAGCGGGCAGTACTAC. This sequence encodes CASSEGLAGGSGQYY.

This clonotype was seen a handful of times. The chain carries TRBV4-3 and TRBJ1-2, with no clear D. The CDR3 is 16 residues long. Germline CDR1 LGHNA, CDR2 YSLEER. Trimming shortened V by 1 base and J by 4 bases, and 16 bases separated the two germline ends. The CDR3 region is CASSQVSAPRSYGYTF. The DNA of the CDR3 is TGCGCCAGCAGCCAAGTAAGCGCGCCGAGGTCCTATGGCTACACCTTC.

This clonotype was seen repeatedly, ten times or more. The chain recombines TRBV27 with TRBJ2-3, with D possibly being TRBD1 (6 bases). Germline V lookup: CDR1 MNHEY, CDR2 SMNVEV (reference sequence). Trimming took 2 bases from V and 4 from J, leaving 10 bases between them. This CDR3 spans 14 amino acids. The CDR3 sequence is CASSLTGIPDTQYF. In DNA, the CDR3 is TGTGCCAGCAGTTTAACAGGGATCCCAGATACGCAGTATTTT.

Worth noting for this clonotype: The junction shows a germline mismatch at one end, possibly a read error. The chain links TRBV20-1 to TRBJ2-7; D possibly corresponds to TRBD2 (5 bases). The germline V gene has CDR1 DFQATT and CDR2 SNEGSKA (reference sequence). The CDR3 has 14 residues. The CDR3 protein is CSARTRGTSYDQYF. CDR3 sequence (DNA): TGCAGTGCTAGAACCCGGGGAACCTCCTACGATCAGTACTTC.

The gene calls are TRBV6-5 and TRBJ1-5; possible D gene TRBD1, 5 bases. Germline values: CDR1 MNHEY, CDR2 SVGAGI. This CDR3 is built from 17 residues. V lost 4 bases and J 6 bases, leaving 22 bases between the germline ends. CDR3 sequence: CASSFGWRGQGSQPQHF. CDR3 nucleotide sequence: TGTGCCAGCAGTTTTGGGTGGAGGGGCCAAGGCAGTCAGCCCCAGCATTTT.

A word on this clonotype: This CDR3 is missing its conserved last phenylalanine or tryptophan, likely due to a read error. The V call is TRBV6-1, the J call TRBJ2-3, with D maybe TRBD2 (5 bases). The CDR3 sequence is 13 residues long. The germline V gene encodes CDR1 MNHNS and CDR2 SASEGT. Trimming removed 6 bases at V and 1 base at J, with 8 bases between. The CDR3 nucleotides read TGTGCCAGCAGCTTAGCGCGCACAGATACGCAGTATTCT. Its translation: CASSLARTDTQYS.

This clonotype was recorded a few times. The CDR3 here is CASTLLSGGITEAFF. Written as DNA, the CDR3 is TGTGCCAGCACCCTACTCTCAGGGGGCATCACTGAAGCTTTCTTT. V gene TRBV5-4 combines with J gene TRBJ1-1, with 8 bases identical to TRBD1. The length of the CDR3 is 15 residues. Germline trimming cut 6 bases from V and 4 bases from J; bases unmatched to any gene: 11. Germline CDR1 and CDR2: SGHNT and YYREEE (reference sequence).

This chain connects TRBV7-2 to TRBJ1-3, with TRBD1 as a possible D gene (5 bases). CDR1 SGHTA and CDR2 FQGNSA come from the germline V gene. Trimming left V 0 bases short and J 0 bases short, with 12 bases between. The CDR3 is 17 amino acids. CDR3 protein: CASSLALRGLSGNTIYF. In nucleotides, the CDR3 is TGTGCCAGCAGCTTAGCCCTCCGGGGCCTCTCTGGAAACACCATATATTTT.

This clonotype was counted a few times. The chain uses TRBV4-3 and TRBJ2-4; TRBD2 agrees at 11 bases. The V segment lost 1 base and the J segment 8 bases; nucleotides outside the gene matches: 7. The CDR3 covers 16 residues. The germline V gene encodes CDR1 LGHNA and CDR2 YSLEER. CDR3 bases: TGCGCCAGCAGCCAAGCGTTAGCGGGAGGGGGGTACATTCAGTACTTC. Translated: CASSQALAGGGYIQYF.

Details on this clonotype: One end of the junction does not line up with germline, which may come from a read error. V is TRBV6-5 and J is TRBJ2-7, with 13 nucleotides matching TRBD2. The CDR3 loop spans 17 amino acids. CDR1 is MNHEY, CDR2 SVGAGI, per germline. CDR3 DNA: TGTGCCATCAGTGAGGGACTAGCGGGAATGGGCGCCTACGAGCAGTACTTC. It codes for CAISEGLAGMGAYEQYF.

This clonotype showed up just a few times. This chain connects TRBV2 to TRBJ2-3; D possibly corresponds to TRBD2 (5 bases). This CDR3 is 15 amino acids long. The germline V and J ends were trimmed by 3 bases and 6 bases, with 16 bases remaining between them. Germline V gene lookup returns CDR1 SNHLY and CDR2 FYNNEI. CDR3 in amino acids: CASSDGTRAVDTQYF. In DNA form, the CDR3 reads TGTGCCAGCAGTGATGGAACGCGGGCGGTGGATACGCAGTATTTT.

This chain links TRBV7-6 with TRBJ2-1, with a tentative D call TRBD1 (6 bases). Germline CDR1 is SGHVS and CDR2 is FNYEAQ. The CDR3 consists of 17 residues. The V gene lost 2 bases and the J gene lost 4 bases, with 18 bases spanning the gap. In DNA, the CDR3 is TGTGCCAGCAGCTTAATTGGTCAGGGGCCTGGATACAATGAGCAGTTCTTC. This encodes CASSLIGQGPGYNEQFF.

This clonotype has only a few counts. The chain is built from TRBV7-2 and TRBJ2-7; possible D gene TRBD1, 6 bases. V was trimmed by 5 bases and J by 6 bases, leaving 17 bases between them. This CDR3 has 14 residues. Germline values: CDR1 SGHTA, CDR2 FQGNSA. The CDR3 DNA reads as TGTGCCAGCAGCCCGAGATGGGCAGGGGTCGAGCAGTACTTC. It is translated as CASSPRWAGVEQYF.

The V call is TRBV28, the J call TRBJ2-1, with D perhaps TRBD2 (6 bases). The germline gives CDR1 MDHEN, CDR2 SYDVKM. The V end was cut by 8 bases, the J end by 10 bases, with 12 bases between. This CDR3 region has 11 residues. The CDR3 region has the DNA TGTGCCAGCCACCGGGGGACCGAGCAGTTCTTC. This codes for CASHRGTEQFF.